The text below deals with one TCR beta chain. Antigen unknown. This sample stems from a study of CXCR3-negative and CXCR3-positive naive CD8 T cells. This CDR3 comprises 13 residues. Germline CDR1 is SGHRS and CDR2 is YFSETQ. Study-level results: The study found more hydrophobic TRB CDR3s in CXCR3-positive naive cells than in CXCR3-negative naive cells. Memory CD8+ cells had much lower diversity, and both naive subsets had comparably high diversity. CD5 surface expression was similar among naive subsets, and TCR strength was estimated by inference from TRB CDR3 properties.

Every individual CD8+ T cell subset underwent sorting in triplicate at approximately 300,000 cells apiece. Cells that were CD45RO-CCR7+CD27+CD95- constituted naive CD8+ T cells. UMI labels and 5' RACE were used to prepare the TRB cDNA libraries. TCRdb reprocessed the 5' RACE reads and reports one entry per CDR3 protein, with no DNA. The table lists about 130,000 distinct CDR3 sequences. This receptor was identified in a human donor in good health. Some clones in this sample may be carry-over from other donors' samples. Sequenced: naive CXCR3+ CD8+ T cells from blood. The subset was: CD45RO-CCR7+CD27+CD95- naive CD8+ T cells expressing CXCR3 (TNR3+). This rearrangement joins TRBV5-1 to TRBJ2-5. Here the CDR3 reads CASSLEEVETQYF.